A single sample is the source of the 28 T cell receptor beta chains below, sequenced in a study of T-cell memory formation after mild COVID-19. TCRdb reprocessed the 5' RACE reads with MiXCR, giving one entry per CDR3 protein. The sample contains under 550,000 distinct CDR3 sequences, 15% to 20% of which appear only once. Sequencing was performed on PBMCs or a T cell subset sorted from them (not recorded which). Every receptor here comes from a man aged 18 to 30 who had mild COVID-19 (a few samples of this study predate the infection). Cell type and time point are not known.

Note on this clonotype: A much larger clone is a single base away; this may be a read error. The rearrangement uses TRBV9 and TRBJ1-6; D not resolved. V lost 0 bases and J lost 8, with 9 bases in between. There are 14 residues in the CDR3. CDR1 is SGDLS, CDR2 YYNGEE, per germline. CDR3 sequence: CASSVDVRDSPLHF. DNA of the CDR3: TGTGCCAGCAGCGTAGACGTCCGGGATTCACCCCTCCACTTT.

The sample holds one count of this clonotype. The V and J genes are TRBV29-1 and TRBJ2-1, with 7 bases lining up with TRBD2. Looked up from germline, CDR1 is SQVTM and CDR2 is ANQGSEA. This CDR3 has 14 residues. The ends lost 6 bases at V and 13 bases at J; junction bases unmatched: 18. The CDR3 DNA reads TGCAGCGTACTCTTCCGGGCTAGCGGTTCAAGACAGTTCTTC. Translated, it gives CSVLFRASGSRQFF.

This clonotype was seen a handful of times. The chain is built from TRBV11-2 and TRBJ2-3; D is perhaps TRBD2 (6 bases). The germline V gene has CDR1 SGHAT and CDR2 FQNNGV. The CDR3 extends over 18 amino acids. V was trimmed by 1 base and J by 3 bases, leaving 20 bases between them. For the CDR3, the DNA is TGTGCCAGCAGCTTAGGGCGGGGTATGGGTAGAAAAACAGATACGCAGTATTTT. Its translation: CASSLGRGMGRKTDTQYF. Drawing the rest from reference TRBV11-2 and TRBJ2-3, the complete variable domain is EAGVAQSPRYKIIEKRQSVAFWCNPISGHATLYWYQQILGQGPKLLIQFQNNGVVDDSQLPKDRFSAERLKGVDSTLKIQPAKLEDSAVYLCASSLGRGMGRKTDTQYFGPGTRLTVL.

J is TRBJ2-1 and V is TRBV20-1; D gene uncertain. The length of the CDR3 is 13 residues. Germline V gene data show CDR1 as DFQATT and CDR2 as SNEGSKA (reference sequence). With 1 base removed from V and 8 bases from J, the gap between germline ends came to 12 bases. Here the CDR3 DNA reads TGCAGTGCTAGAGTCCCTTCGGTACATGAGCAGTTCTTC. Its protein is CSARVPSVHEQFF.

CDR3 sequence (DNA): TGTGCCAGCAGCGCCGGAGGGAGTCGGACCTCCGATACGCAGTATTTT. Translated, it gives CASSAGGSRTSDTQYF. The V and J genes are TRBV7-3 and TRBJ2-3, with a weak D call TRBD2 (6 bases). The CDR3 consists of 16 residues. Germline lookup yields CDR1 SGHTA and CDR2 FQGTGA. The V end lost 5 bases, the J end lost 6 bases, and 21 bases lay between the germline ends.

This clonotype was counted at least ten times. The CDR3: CASSPPGLATYNEQFF. In DNA form, the CDR3 reads TGTGCCAGCTCACCACCGGGACTAGCTACCTACAATGAGCAGTTCTTC. The chain joins TRBV18 to TRBJ2-1; the match to TRBD2 covers 9 bases. The CDR3 has 16 amino acids. Germline V CDR1 and CDR2: KGHSH, LQKENI. Trimming at V came to 0 bases and at J to 2 bases, leaving 2 bases not matched to a gene.

V is TRBV7-3 and J is TRBJ2-3; 9 nucleotides agree with TRBD1. Germline lookup yields CDR1 SGHTA and CDR2 FQGTGA. CDR3 length: 16 residues. Trimming took 2 bases from V and 2 from J; bases not matched to a gene: 5. The CDR3 bases are TGTGCCAGCAGCTTATTGGGACAGGGATACACAGATACGCAGTATTTT. It specifies CASSLLGQGYTDTQYF.

V and J are TRBV29-1 and TRBJ2-5; D may correspond to TRBD1 or TRBD2 (5 bases each). The germline V and J ends were trimmed by 0 bases and 1 base, with 9 bases remaining between them. The germline gives CDR1 SQVTM, CDR2 ANQGSEA. This CDR3 is 14 amino acids long. This CDR3 is CSVEDVGAQETQYF. The CDR3 bases are TGCAGCGTTGAAGATGTCGGGGCCCAAGAGACCCAGTACTTC.

Here the CDR3 reads CASSLFSGPGELFF. The CDR3 DNA follows: TGTGCCAGCAGTCTTTTCTCCGGTCCCGGGGAGCTGTTTTTT. The chain uses TRBV2 and TRBJ2-2; D gene ambiguous. Germline assignment: CDR1 SNHLY and CDR2 FYNNEI. This CDR3 is built from 14 residues. V dropped 5 bases and J dropped 6 bases, with 13 bases sitting between them.

The genes are TRBV7-2 and TRBJ1-1, with TRBD1 as a possible D gene (6 bases). V gave up 5 bases and J gave up 4 bases, with 14 bases separating them. The CDR3 consists of 14 residues. In germline, CDR1 is SGHTA, CDR2 FQGNSA. Here the CDR3 DNA reads TGTGCCAGCAGCCGCGACAGGACCGGCACTGAAGCTTTCTTT. This translates into CASSRDRTGTEAFF.

The chain joins TRBV6-6 to TRBJ1-4, with D unresolved. The germline CDR1 and CDR2 sequences are MNHNY and SVGAGI (reference sequence). V was cut by 1 base and J by 2 bases, with 8 bases left in between. The length of the CDR3 is 15 residues. As DNA, the CDR3 is TGTGCCAGCAGTTACTTCCGGACCACTAATGAAAAACTGTTTTTT. This translates into CASSYFRTTNEKLFF.

V usage is TRBV7-9 and J usage is TRBJ2-7, with D tentatively TRBD1 or TRBD2 (5 bases each). V was pared by 1 base and J by 0 bases, with 16 bases between. Germline CDR1 reads SEHNR; CDR2 reads FQNEAQ (reference sequence). The length of the CDR3 is 17 residues. Written as DNA, the CDR3 is TGTGCCAGCAGCTTAGATTTCGCGGCAGGGAGCTCCTACGAGCAGTACTTC. This translates into CASSLDFAAGSSYEQYF.

V and J are TRBV5-1 and TRBJ2-7; D is possibly TRBD1 (6 bases). Germline CDR1 reads SGHRS; CDR2 reads YFSETQ. The ends were cut back, 8 bases at V and 4 bases at J, with 16 bases in the middle. The CDR3 totals 13 residues. The chain's CDR3 is CARGPGTQYEQYV. The CDR3, as DNA: TGCGCCAGGGGCCCCGGGACACAATACGAGCAGTACGTC.

This sequence joins TRBV29-1 and TRBJ2-7; D might be TRBD1 (5 bases). The germline CDR1 and CDR2 sequences are SQVTM and ANQGSEA. The CDR3 covers 13 residues. The V end lost 0 bases, the J end lost 5 bases, and 11 bases lay between the germline ends. CDR3 DNA sequence: TGCAGCGTTGAAGATAGCCTGGACAACGAGCAGTACTTC. Amino acid sequence: CSVEDSLDNEQYF.

The chain is built from TRBV5-5 and TRBJ2-7; unclear D gene. Trimming removed 5 bases at V and 3 bases at J, with 6 bases between. The CDR3 length is 11 residues. The germline V gene has CDR1 SGHKS and CDR2 YYEKEE (reference sequence). The CDR3 is CASSTDYEQYV. CDR3 nucleotides: TGTGCCAGCAGTACAGACTACGAGCAGTACGTC.

This clonotype was detected only a few times. The CDR3 spells CASSYWARADTQYF. The CDR3 nucleotides read TGTGCCAGCAGCTACTGGGCCCGCGCAGATACGCAGTATTTT. This chain uses TRBV7-2 with TRBJ2-3, with D uncertain. The V end was cut by 4 bases, the J end by 4 bases, with 12 bases between. Germline V lookup: CDR1 SGHTA, CDR2 FQGNSA. This CDR3 spans 14 amino acids.

The chain couples TRBV6-5 to TRBJ1-1, with D unclear. The V gene lost 4 bases and the J gene lost 11 bases, with 20 bases spanning the gap. There are 14 residues in the CDR3. Germline V lookup: CDR1 MNHEY, CDR2 SVGAGI. Written as DNA, the CDR3 is TGTGCCAGCAGTTCTCCCCCGGTCACGACTCGGGCTTTCTTT. As protein: CASSSPPVTTRAFF.

A few counts support this clonotype. The gene calls are TRBV4-2 and TRBJ2-7; perhaps TRBD1 as D (6 bases). From germline, CDR1 is LGHNA and CDR2 YNFKEQ. The ends were cut back, 2 bases at V and 1 base at J, with 12 bases in the middle. CDR3 length equals 15 residues. The CDR3, as DNA: TGTGCCAGCAGCCAATGGGCAGGGGAATCCTACGAGCAGTACTTC. Protein: CASSQWAGESYEQYF.

The chain is built from TRBV4-3 and TRBJ1-2; D is unresolved. The CDR3 contains 15 residues. The germline V gene has CDR1 LGHNA and CDR2 YSLEER. V lost 0 bases and J lost 3, with 11 bases in between. This chain's CDR3 is CASSQDGRAHYGYTF. CDR3 nucleotides: TGCGCCAGCAGCCAAGATGGTAGAGCGCACTATGGCTACACCTTC.

This clonotype has just a few counts. The chain carries TRBV2 and TRBJ2-1, with 11 bases identical to TRBD2. CDR3 size: 12 residues. V lost 11 bases, J lost 12 bases, and 9 bases stayed unmatched. Germline lookup yields CDR1 SNHLY and CDR2 FYNNEI. CDR3 protein: CASSSGGRGQFF. CDR3 coding DNA: TGTGCCTCCTCTAGCGGGGGGAGGGGGCAGTTCTTC.

This clonotype was detected a few times. V usage is TRBV7-2 and J usage is TRBJ2-7; 8 bases align to TRBD1. The CDR3 is 14 residues long. Germline CDR1 reads SGHTA; CDR2 reads FQGNSA. V was clipped by 5 bases and J by 5 bases; unmatched bases: 8. The CDR3 sequence is CASSQDRAYNEQYF. The CDR3 nucleotides are TGTGCCAGCAGCCAGGACAGGGCTTACAACGAGCAGTACTTC.

There are a few counts of this clonotype. The CDR3 DNA reads TGTGCCAGCAGCCAAGATTGGAGCACTGAAGCTTTCTTT. Translation gives CASSQDWSTEAFF. This chain links TRBV14 with TRBJ1-1; D is ambiguous. The germline V gene encodes CDR1 SGHDN and CDR2 FVKESK. This CDR3 comprises 13 residues. V was clipped by 0 bases and J by 4 bases, with 6 bases between them. The entire variable domain, with the rest obtained from reference TRBV14 and TRBJ1-1, is as follows: EAGVTQFPSHSVIEKGQTVTLRCDPISGHDNLYWYRRVMGKEIKFLLHFVKESKQDESGMPNNRFLAERTGGTYSTLKVQPAELEDSGVYFCASSQDWSTEAFFGQGTRLTVV.

The J gene is TRBJ2-5, the V gene TRBV4-1; D tentatively reads TRBD1 or TRBD2 (5 bases each). Germline assignment: CDR1 MGHRA and CDR2 YSYEKL. The ends were cut back, 4 bases at V and 4 bases at J, with 13 bases in the middle. This CDR3 is built from 14 residues. The CDR3 nucleotides read TGCGCCAGCAGCCCGGGACCGGGGTTAGAGACCCAGTACTTC. Translated, it gives CASSPGPGLETQYF.

The V call is TRBV10-3, the J call TRBJ2-7, with D unclear. Between the trimmed V and J ends, which lost 2 bases and 0 bases, there was a span of 5 bases. CDR1 and CDR2 from the germline V gene are ENHRY and SYGVKD. The CDR3 is made up of 13 amino acids. The CDR3 sequence is CAISERDSYEQYF. CDR3 bases: TGTGCCATCAGTGAGCGCGACTCCTACGAGCAGTACTTC.

This clonotype was found a few times. The genes are TRBV4-1 and TRBJ2-3, with 10 nucleotides matching TRBD2. V dropped 1 base and J dropped 2; count of bases not matched to a gene: 3. Per germline, CDR1 MGHRA and CDR2 YSYEKL. CDR3 length equals 16 residues. CDR3 sequence reads: CASSQGGLAVTDTQYF. CDR3 sequence (DNA): TGCGCCAGCAGCCAAGGAGGACTAGCGGTCACAGATACGCAGTATTTT.

The sample holds many counts of this clonotype. V gene TRBV4-3 combines with J gene TRBJ2-1; D is unresolved. Germline CDR1 reads LGHNA; CDR2 reads YSLEER. CDR3 length: 12 amino acids. V lost 2 bases to trimming and J lost 15 bases, with 14 bases between them. The CDR3 sequence: CASSQYYNQPFF. The CDR3, as DNA: TGCGCCAGCAGCCAATATTACAATCAGCCGTTCTTC.

This clonotype was counted a few times. The V call is TRBV7-9, the J call TRBJ2-3, with 7 bases aligning to TRBD1. CDR3 length: 15 amino acids. V shed 4 bases and J 4 bases; nucleotides not matched to a gene: 8. Germline V lookup: CDR1 SEHNR, CDR2 FQNEAQ (reference sequence). CDR3 sequence: CASSSSGRGSDTQYF. The CDR3 bases are TGTGCCAGCAGCTCATCGGGCAGGGGGTCAGATACGCAGTATTTT.

The V gene is TRBV27, the J gene TRBJ2-5; 11 bases line up with TRBD2. CDR3 length: 16 residues. Trimming took 3 bases from V and 5 from J; bases not matched to a gene: 8. Germline V gene sequence: CDR1 MNHEY, CDR2 SMNVEV (reference sequence). The CDR3 DNA reads as TGTGCCAGCAGTTTCAGGACTAGCGGGTCCGGGGAGACCCAGTACTTC. It codes for CASSFRTSGSGETQYF.